This TCR beta chain was retrieved from a study of cytomegalovirus exposure and HLA in healthy donors. To note about this clone: Its cognate antigen is unknown.

Study-level findings and limits: Several of the most significant clusters appeared, in a later analysis, to be linked to common viral pathogens.

The CDR3 contains 14 residues. Germline V gene sequence: CDR1 MNHNY, CDR2 SVGAGI (reference sequence). V trimming: 8 bases; J trimming: 5 bases; junction bases outside the gene matches: 7. The PCR used 60 Vbeta and 13 Jbeta primers. The table came from immunoSEQ multiplex PCR; TCRdb's copy has only in-frame clones and leaves some out. The data hold 150,000 to 200,000 clones, with less than 80% observed a single time. Sequencing was carried out using PBMCs. This TCR was sampled from a woman aged 30 to 39 in good health and CMV-seropositive. The chain is built from TRBV6-6 and TRBJ2-2, with 8 bases matching TRBD1. CDR3: CASSRGRGTGELFF. CDR3 nucleotides: TGTGCCAGCTCCAGGGGGCGTGGGACCGGGGAGCTGTTTTTT.